This T cell receptor beta chain appears in the sequencing data of a study of cytomegalovirus exposure and HLA in healthy donors. Notes on the study in general: Cytomegalovirus-associated TCR beta chains were listed, numbering 150 to 200. Testing in vitro showed a few CMV-associated chains specific for CMV antigens.

On this clone: Antigen specificity is unknown.

This CDR3 has 14 residues. Per germline, CDR1 SGHRS and CDR2 YFSETQ. V lost 4 bases, J lost 2 bases, and 4 bases stayed unmatched. Produced via immunoSEQ multiplex PCR; TCRdb's table is partial and in-frame only. The sample lists 150,000 to 200,000 clones; around nine tenths were seen once. An approximately 130-subject validation cohort, separate from the roughly 670-subject first cohort, supplied the donors. This chain links TRBV5-1 with TRBJ2-7, with 9 bases identical to TRBD1. Sequenced material: PBMCs. The TCR originated in a woman aged 25 to 39 in good health and CMV-seronegative. CDR3 sequence: CASSEGQGPYEQYF. The CDR3 DNA reads as TGCGCCAGCAGCGAGGGACAGGGCCCCTACGAGCAGTACTTC.